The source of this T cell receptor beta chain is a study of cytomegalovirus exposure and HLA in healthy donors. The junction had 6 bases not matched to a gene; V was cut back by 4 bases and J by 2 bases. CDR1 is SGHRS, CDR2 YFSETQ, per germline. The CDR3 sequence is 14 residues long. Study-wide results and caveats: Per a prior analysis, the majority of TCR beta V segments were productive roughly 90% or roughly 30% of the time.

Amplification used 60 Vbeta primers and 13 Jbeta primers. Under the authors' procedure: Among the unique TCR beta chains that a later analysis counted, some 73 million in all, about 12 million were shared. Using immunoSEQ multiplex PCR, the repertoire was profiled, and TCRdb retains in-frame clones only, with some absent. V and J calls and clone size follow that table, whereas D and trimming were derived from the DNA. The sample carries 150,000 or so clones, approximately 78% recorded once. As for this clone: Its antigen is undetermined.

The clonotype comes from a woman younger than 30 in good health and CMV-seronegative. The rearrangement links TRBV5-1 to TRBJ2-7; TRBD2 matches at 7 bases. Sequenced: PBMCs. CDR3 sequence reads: CASSGGDGAYEQYF. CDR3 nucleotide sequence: TGCGCCAGCAGCGGGGGGGACGGAGCCTACGAGCAGTACTTC.